The 9 T cell receptor beta chains listed next were all sequenced from one sample in a study of blood T cells in healthy people across ages. For the second PCR, which ran for roughly 7 to 11 cycles, a sample-barcoded 5' primer and a J-beta primer mix were used. From the 5' RACE reads, TCRdb called clonotypes with MiXCR, one entry per CDR3 protein. This sample has roughly 800,000 distinct CDR3 sequences, with 53% found just once. Sequencing was carried out using blood. These receptors were collected from an elderly man in good health.

This clonotype was counted between two and nine times. The CDR3 DNA reads TGCGGGACCTCTAGCGGGGGGGATCTCCGCAATGAGCAGTTCTTC. Encoded protein: CGTSSGGDLRNEQFF. This chain uses TRBV20-1 with TRBJ2-1; 12 bases match TRBD2. CDR3 length: 15 amino acids. Germline V CDR1 and CDR2: DFQATT, SNEGSKA (reference sequence).

This clonotype occurred many times. This chain joins TRBV25-1 and TRBJ2-1, with no clear D. The CDR3 has 11 amino acids. CDR1 MGHDK and CDR2 SYGVNS come from the germline V gene. Trimming removed 4 bases from V and 7 bases from J, with 5 bases in between. CDR3 protein: CASSGRNEQFF. Here the CDR3 DNA reads TGTGCCAGCAGTGGAAGGAATGAGCAGTTCTTC.

Of note for this clonotype: A read error may produce the germline difference seen at one junction end. The chain has TRBV6-2 or TRBV6-3 and TRBJ2-6, with TRBD1 as a possible D gene (7 bases). In germline, CDR1 is MNHEY, CDR2 SVGEGT. This CDR3 is built from 16 residues. CDR3 DNA sequence: TGTGCCAGCGTGGAGGGACAGATCTCTGGGGTCAACGTCCTGACTTTC. Translation: CASVEGQISGVNVLTF.

This clonotype was seen more than once but under ten times. The chain has TRBV20-1 and TRBJ2-7; 7 bases align to TRBD2. CDR3 length: 15 amino acids. Losses at the gene ends were 1 base for V and 0 bases for J; bases not matched to a gene: 6. Per germline, CDR1 DFQATT and CDR2 SNEGSKA (reference sequence). The CDR3 DNA reads as TGCAGTGCTAGAGCTGGCGGGAGCGCCTCCTACGAGCAGTACTTC. Translated, it gives CSARAGGSASYEQYF.

This clonotype appeared once. The rearrangement links TRBV20-1 to TRBJ2-1; TRBD1 matches 7 bases. With V trimmed by 0 bases and J by 3 bases, 5 bases remained unmatched. The germline V gene has CDR1 DFQATT and CDR2 SNEGSKA (reference sequence). This CDR3 is 15 amino acids long. The CDR3, as DNA: TGCAGTGCTAGAGATCGACAGGGCTACTACAATGAGCAGTTCTTC. This sequence encodes CSARDRQGYYNEQFF.

The J gene is TRBJ2-7, the V gene TRBV29-1, with D tentatively TRBD1 (5 bases). V was shortened by 4 bases and J by 6 bases, with 16 bases between the two germline ends. The CDR3 has 13 residues. CDR1 and CDR2 from the germline V gene are SQVTM and ANQGSEA. The CDR3 loop is CSVVPGPPGEQYF. The DNA for the CDR3 is TGCAGCGTTGTGCCAGGGCCGCCGGGCGAGCAGTACTTC.

The chain links TRBV20-1 to TRBJ2-1; 12 nucleotides line up with TRBD2. V lost 5 bases, J lost 4 bases, and 9 bases stayed unmatched. The CDR3 runs to 16 residues. In germline, CDR1 is DFQATT, CDR2 SNEGSKA (reference sequence). The CDR3 DNA is TGCAGTGCTGGCTCCGAGACTAGCGGGGGATACAATGAGCAGTTCTTC. This sequence encodes CSAGSETSGGYNEQFF.

The rearrangement joins TRBV20-1 to TRBJ2-1, with 12 bases matching TRBD2. This CDR3 region has 16 residues. After removal of 5 bases from V and 7 bases from J, the junction contained 12 bases not matched to a gene. Germline CDR1 is DFQATT and CDR2 is SNEGSKA (reference sequence). The CDR3 DNA reads as TGCAGTGCTGCTACAGGCGCTAGCGGGAGGGTAAATGAGCAGTTCTTC. Translated: CSAATGASGRVNEQFF.

This chain links TRBV20-1 with TRBJ2-1; 8 bases fit TRBD2. The CDR3 runs 16 residues. The V gene's germline CDR1 is DFQATT and CDR2 SNEGSKA (reference sequence). Trimming cost V 5 bases and J 4 bases; bases outside gene matches: 13. Written as DNA, the CDR3 is TGCAGTGCTCTGGGGGGAGCGGGAGTGTATTACAATGAGCAGTTCTTC. It yields the protein CSALGGAGVYYNEQFF.